This record concerns one T cell receptor beta chain sequence. These data are taken from a study of blood T cell repertoires in COVID-19. Germline V CDR1 and CDR2: SGDLS, YYNGEE. V lost 0 bases and J 0 bases, leaving 13 bases between the germline ends. This CDR3 has 18 residues. Authors' analysis steps: Nucleated cell number was recorded as an estimate derived from reference gene primer amplification. Method: immunoSEQ multiplex PCR; TCRdb's copy keeps in-frame clones and lacks some. Clonal size and the V and J genes are those of that table, whereas D and trimming came from the DNA. In the table there are more than 100,000 clones, approximately 83% of which are singletons.

V is TRBV9 and J is TRBJ2-6; D not certain. Sequencing was done on a sample of peripheral blood. This receptor was obtained from a woman in her seventies with acute or convalescent COVID-19. CDR3 sequence reads: CASSVDPILYSGANVLTF. CDR3 nucleotide sequence: TGTGCCAGCAGCGTAGATCCTATACTGTACTCTGGGGCCAACGTCCTGACTTTC.